Each of the 9 T cell receptor beta chains below was sequenced from the same sample in a study of cytomegalovirus exposure and HLA in healthy donors. PCR primers comprised 60 Vbeta and 13 Jbeta primers. Only in-frame clones appear in the TCRdb table, and some are missing; sequencing was by immunoSEQ multiplex PCR. The data show 95,000 to 150,000 clones, less than 90% seen once. The sequencing sample was made of PBMCs. All receptors derive from a man aged 18 to 29 in good health and CMV-seropositive.

In the case of this clone: This same CDR3 is encoded by further DNA sequences in the sample. This chain joins TRBV5-6 and TRBJ1-3; 10 nucleotides agree with TRBD1. Germline loops: CDR1 SGHDT, CDR2 YYEEEE. J lost 7 bases, V lost 7 bases, and 5 bases had no gene match. The CDR3 is made up of 13 amino acids. CDR3 protein: CASSLGQGNTIYF. In nucleotides, the CDR3 is TGTGCCAGCTCGTTGGGACAGGGGAACACCATATATTTT.

There are a few counts of this clone. The chain employs TRBV7-9 and TRBJ2-2; 7 nucleotides agree with TRBD1. With V trimmed by 4 bases and J by 4 bases, 9 bases remained unmatched. CDR3 length: 16 residues. Germline V gene lookup returns CDR1 SEHNR and CDR2 FQNEAQ (reference sequence). CDR3 nucleotides: TGTGCCAGCAGCTCCCCACAGGGGACGGCCACCGGGGAGCTGTTTTTT. It encodes CASSSPQGTATGELFF.

V usage is TRBV4-1 and J usage is TRBJ2-3, with 9 positions matching TRBD2. The trim removed 1 base at V and 1 base at J, leaving 3 bases unmatched. Germline CDR1 MGHRA, CDR2 YSYEKL. The CDR3 is 16 residues long. This chain's CDR3 is CASSQVASGGTDTQYF. The DNA of the CDR3 is TGCGCCAGCAGCCAAGTGGCTAGCGGGGGCACAGATACGCAGTATTTT.

As to this clone: Other DNA sequences in the sample encode the same CDR3. The chain couples TRBV9 to TRBJ2-3, with D hard to call. The germline gives CDR1 SGDLS, CDR2 YYNGEE. This CDR3 region has 12 residues. The V end lost 0 bases, the J end lost 5 bases, and 4 bases lay between the germline ends. The chain's CDR3 is CASSVGGDTQYF. The CDR3 DNA is TGTGCCAGCAGCGTAGGCGGAGATACGCAGTATTTT.

As DNA, the CDR3 is TGTGCCAGCAGTTACTATATAGAGACCCAGTACTTC. It specifies CASSYYIETQYF. J is TRBJ2-5 and V is TRBV6-6; D is ambiguous. Between the trimmed V and J ends, which lost 1 base and 4 bases, there was a span of 4 bases. CDR1 is MNHNY, CDR2 SVGAGI, per germline (reference sequence). The CDR3 extends over 12 amino acids.

The chain has TRBV2 and TRBJ1-2; TRBD1 matches 7 bases. CDR1 SNHLY and CDR2 FYNNEI come from the germline V gene. This CDR3 comprises 14 residues. V lost 7 bases and J lost 4; bases outside the gene matches: 9. CDR3 bases: TGTGCCAGCAAACCCGACAGGGCGTCCTATGGCTACACCTTC. Its protein is CASKPDRASYGYTF.

The DNA of the CDR3 is TGCAGCGTTGTCGGGCAGGGGGCTCCCAGTAGCACAGATACGCAGTATTTT. Translated, it gives CSVVGQGAPSSTDTQYF. This chain links TRBV29-1 with TRBJ2-3, with 8 bases lining up with TRBD1. CDR3 size: 17 residues. Germline CDR1 SQVTM, CDR2 ANQGSEA. J lost 0 bases, V lost 4 bases, and 12 bases had no gene match.

The rearrangement links TRBV6-5 to TRBJ2-7, with 7 nucleotides matching TRBD1. V lost 3 bases, J lost 3 bases, and 5 bases stayed unmatched. CDR1 MNHEY and CDR2 SVGAGI come from the germline V gene. There are 14 residues in the CDR3. The CDR3 loop reads CASSYLSGGYEQYF. The CDR3 DNA is TGTGCCAGCAGTTATCTGTCAGGGGGCTACGAGCAGTACTTC.

The V and J genes are TRBV28 and TRBJ2-5; TRBD2 agrees at 10 bases. This CDR3 has 14 amino acids. Trimming cost V 2 bases and J 5 bases; bases outside gene matches: 2. The germline gives CDR1 MDHEN, CDR2 SYDVKM. CDR3: CASSLSGGVETQYF. The DNA of the CDR3 is TGTGCCAGCAGTTTAAGCGGGGGGGTGGAGACCCAGTACTTC.